This is a list of T cell receptor beta chains from one sample in a study of blood T cell repertoires in COVID-19. Profiled with immunoSEQ multiplex PCR; TCRdb holds only in-frame clones, not every one. The sample contains more than 25,000 clones, approximately 94% of which appear only once. Sequenced sample: peripheral blood. These receptors all stem from a human donor with active COVID-19. The donor label of this sample is uncertain. Both conserved end residues are part of each CDR3. D genes are given only for firm matches. Clone sizes are given selectively: once, few, many, or a class where the clone is expanded.

NA,TRBJ1-6,TRBV21-1,NA,TGTGCCATACCGGGAGGGTCACCCCTCCACTTT,CAIPGGSPLHF
NA,TRBJ1-1,TRBV18,TRBD1,TGTGCCAGCAGCCGACAGGGCGGGAACACTGAAGCTTTCTTT,CASSRQGGNTEAFF
NA,TRBJ2-6,TRBV21-1,NA,TGTGCCAGCAGCAAAGGCAGGGAAAGCTCTGGGGCCAACGTCCTGACTTTC,CASSKGRESSGANVLTF
NA,TRBJ2-7,TRBV6-5,TRBD1,TGTGCCAGCAGTAGACAGGGAAAAAGCGAGCAGTACTTC,CASSRQGKSEQYF
NA,TRBJ2-1,TRBV5-1,NA,TGCGCCAGCAGCTCCGTCTTTACAGGGACCGAGGCCTACAATGAGCAGTTCTTC,CASSSVFTGTEAYNEQFF
NA,TRBJ2-3,TRBV6-2/TRBV6-3,NA,TGTGCCAGCAGCCGTCTCCGCGGCGGGGGCACAGATACGCAGTATTTT,CASSRLRGGGTDTQYF
NA,TRBJ2-3,TRBV13,TRBD2,TGTGCCAGCAGCCAGTGGACTAGCGGGGTCACAGATACGCAGTATTTT,CASSQWTSGVTDTQYF
NA,TRBJ2-7,TRBV28,TRBD1,TGTGCCAGCAGTTCATCGGGACAGGGAGTCAACGAGCAGTACTTC,CASSSSGQGVNEQYF
NA,TRBJ2-5,TRBV30,NA,TGTGCCTGGAGTGTATTTGTAGAGGAGACCCAGTACTTC,CAWSVFVEETQYF
large,TRBJ2-1,TRBV11-1,NA,TGTGCCAGCAGCTTAGGCGGGATGAGTGAGCAGTTCTTC,CASSLGGMSEQFF
NA,TRBJ1-6,TRBV9,TRBD1,TGTGCCAGCAGCTCCACAGGGGGTGGTTCACCCCTCCACTTT,CASSSTGGGSPLHF
NA,TRBJ2-3,TRBV6-5,TRBD2,TGTGCCAGCAGAAGCGGGAGGGCCGGGGATACGCAGTATTTT,CASRSGRAGDTQYF
NA,TRBJ2-7,TRBV9,TRBD1,TGTGCCAGCAGCCCCCGACAGGGCGCCGACGAGCAGTACTTC,CASSPRQGADEQYF
NA,TRBJ2-1,TRBV30,NA,TGTGCCTGGCAGACCTCTTCGATGGGCCTCAAGACGCAGTTCTTC,CAWQTSSMGLKTQFF
few,TRBJ2-3,TRBV11-2,NA,TGTGCCAGCAGCTTAGATCAGGGGCCATCTAGCACAGATACGCAGTATTTT,CASSLDQGPSSTDTQYF
NA,TRBJ2-7,TRBV10-1,NA,TGCGCCAGCAGTGAGTCTTCAACCTACGAGCAGTACTTC,CASSESSTYEQYF
NA,TRBJ1-3,TRBV10-3,NA,TGTGCCATCAGTGAGTGGGCAGGTGGCTCTGGAAACACCATATATTTT,CAISEWAGGSGNTIYF
NA,TRBJ2-3,TRBV6-2/TRBV6-3,TRBD2,TGTGCCAGCAGTTACTCTGGACTAGCGGGAGATACGCAGTATTTT,CASSYSGLAGDTQYF
NA,TRBJ1-1,TRBV18,TRBD1,TGTGCCAGCTCACCCGACAGGGGGCGAATCTCTGAAGCTTTCTTT,CASSPDRGRISEAFF
NA,TRBJ2-3,TRBV15,NA,TGTGCCACCAGCAGACCATTAGTAGATACGCAGTATTTT,CATSRPLVDTQYF
NA,TRBJ2-7,TRBV4-2,TRBD1,TGTGCCAGCAGCCAAGCGGGACAGGGCGCCTACGAGCAGTACTTC,CASSQAGQGAYEQYF
NA,TRBJ2-7,TRBV6-5,TRBD1,TGTGCCAGCAGCATCAGGGGGCCGTACGAGCAGTACTTC,CASSIRGPYEQYF
NA,TRBJ2-3,TRBV5-4,NA,TGTGCCAGCAGCCCCGGTTCGGATACGCAGTATTTT,CASSPGSDTQYF
NA,TRBJ1-5,TRBV5-1,NA,TGCGCCAGCAGCCGACGGCCAGGCAACAATCAGCCCCAGCATTTT,CASSRRPGNNQPQHF
NA,TRBJ1-3,TRBV19,TRBD1,TGTGCCAGTTCGACAGGGGACGGAAACACCATATATTTT,CASSTGDGNTIYF
NA,TRBJ2-7,TRBV27,TRBD2,TGTGCCAGCAGTTTGCGGGGGACGACCTACGAGCAGTACTTC,CASSLRGTTYEQYF
NA,TRBJ2-2,TRBV16,NA,TGTGCCAGCAGCCAATTAGCCGGGGAGCTGTTTTTT,CASSQLAGELFF
NA,TRBJ2-1,TRBV11-2,TRBD2,TGTGCCAGCAGCTTAGTCGGGGGGGGTTCACGCAGGGCTAATGAGCAGTTCTTC,CASSLVGGGSRRANEQFF
NA,TRBJ2-1,TRBV6-6,TRBD2,TGTGCCAGCAGCCGACGGCCGCCCGGACTAGCGGGAGGGCCGTTCTACAATGAGCAGTTCTTC,CASSRRPPGLAGGPFYNEQFF
NA,TRBJ2-1,TRBV11-2,TRBD2,TGTGCCAGCAGCGGGGCGGCGGGAGGGGGAAATGAGCAGTTCTTC,CASSGAAGGGNEQFF
once,TRBJ1-2,TRBV19,TRBD1,TGTGCCAGCACCGGGACAGGGGGCTGGAGCTATGGCTACACCTTC,CASTGTGGWSYGYTF
NA,TRBJ1-1,TRBV9,NA,TGTGCCAGCAGCGTAGTCAGGGGGAACACTGAAGCTTTCTTT,CASSVVRGNTEAFF
NA,TRBJ1-3,TRBV28,NA,TGTGCCAGCAGTCCTCCGGTGAGCGGAGCTCGGGCTGGAAACACCATATATTTT,CASSPPVSGARAGNTIYF
NA,TRBJ1-2,TRBV24-1,TRBD1,TGTGCCACCAGTGATAACCCGGGACAGGGAGACTTC,CATSDNPGQGDF
NA,TRBJ2-1,TRBV9,TRBD2,TGTGCCAGCAGCGTAAGGACTAGCGGGGGGACCAATGAGCAGTTCTTC,CASSVRTSGGTNEQFF
NA,TRBJ1-1,TRBV27,NA,TGTGCCAGCAGTTTAGGGTGGGCACAGAACACTGAAGCTTTCTTT,CASSLGWAQNTEAFF
NA,TRBJ1-3,TRBV12-3/TRBV12-4,NA,TGTGCCAGCACCTGGGGAGGTGGAAACACCATATATTTT,CASTWGGGNTIYF
NA,TRBJ2-7,TRBV5-1,NA,TGCGCCAGCAGCTTACCGGGACATACCGACGAGCAGTACTTC,CASSLPGHTDEQYF
NA,TRBJ2-3,TRBV3-1/TRBV3-2,TRBD1,TGTGCCAGCAGCCGGGACAGCTCGGGGGATACGCAGTATTTT,CASSRDSSGDTQYF
once,TRBJ1-1,TRBV12-5,NA,TGTGCTAGTGCACGCGGGGGGAGAAACACTGAAGCTTTCTTT,CASARGGRNTEAFF
NA,TRBJ1-5,TRBV18,TRBD1,TGTGCCAGCTCCACGGACAGGGTTGATCAGCCCCAGCATTTT,CASSTDRVDQPQHF
NA,TRBJ2-7,TRBV6-5,TRBD2,TGTGCCAGCAGCCACACAACTAGCGGGAGTCAAGAGCAGTACTTC,CASSHTTSGSQEQYF
NA,TRBJ2-5,TRBV5-1,TRBD2,TGCGCCAGCAGAGTCGTGGGTAGCGGGAGACGGCAAGAGACCCAGTACTTC,CASRVVGSGRRQETQYF
once,TRBJ2-7,TRBV27,NA,TGTGCCAGCAGTTTAAGGGGGCGGGGCGAGCAGTACTTC,CASSLRGRGEQYF
NA,TRBJ2-1,TRBV6-1,NA,TGTGCCAGCAGTGGTAGTCAGGGGAACCCCTACAATGAGCAGTTCTTC,CASSGSQGNPYNEQFF
once,TRBJ2-7,TRBV5-8,NA,TGTGCCAGCAGCTCCCTTGGCCTCGTCTACGAGCAGTACTTC,CASSSLGLVYEQYF
NA,TRBJ2-2,TRBV6-5,TRBD2,TGTGCCAGCCGAACTCCTGGGACTAACACTGGGGAGCTGTTTTTT,CASRTPGTNTGELFF
NA,TRBJ2-1,TRBV28,TRBD2,TGTGCCAGCAGCTTCGGACGACGCGGGAGGGCACAGGATGAGCAGTTCTTC,CASSFGRRGRAQDEQFF
NA,TRBJ2-2,TRBV27,TRBD1,TGTGCCAGCAGTTCCCGACAGGGCCAAAACGCGAACACCGGGGAGCTGTTTTTT,CASSSRQGQNANTGELFF
NA,TRBJ2-4,TRBV10-1,TRBD1,TGCGCCAGCAGTGAAGGGGACAGGGCCAAGGGAAACATTCAGTACTTC,CASSEGDRAKGNIQYF
NA,TRBJ2-2,TRBV9,NA,TGTGCCAGCAGTTCGACAGTACGGTCGGACACCGGGGAGCTGTTTTTT,CASSSTVRSDTGELFF
NA,TRBJ2-5,TRBV3-1/TRBV3-2,NA,TGTGCCAGCAGCCAAGCCTCGACCAGGTTTCAAGAGACCCAGTACTTC,CASSQASTRFQETQYF
NA,TRBJ1-5,TRBV19,NA,TGTGCCAGTAGTAAGCAGGGGTTGCAGCCCCAGCATTTT,CASSKQGLQPQHF
NA,TRBJ2-2,TRBV19,NA,TGTGCCAGTAGTGCCCGACAGGTCGCCGGGGAGCTGTTTTTT,CASSARQVAGELFF
NA,TRBJ2-7,TRBV7-8,TRBD1,TGTGCCAGCAGCTTACAAACAGGGGTGGGCGAGCAGTACTTC,CASSLQTGVGEQYF
NA,TRBJ1-2,TRBV6-5,TRBD1,TGTGCCAGCAGTAGGGACAGGGCGGAGGTTGGCTACACCTTC,CASSRDRAEVGYTF
NA,TRBJ1-6,TRBV7-6,TRBD1,TGTGCCAGCAGCCCTGGTCAGGGGGCTAATTCACCCCTCCACTTT,CASSPGQGANSPLHF
NA,TRBJ2-4,TRBV5-1,TRBD1,TGCGCCAGCAGCTTGGCTACGGGACAGGGGACCAAAAACATTCAGTACTTC,CASSLATGQGTKNIQYF
NA,TRBJ2-2,TRBV4-1,NA,TGCGCCAGCAGCCCCGGAGGAAGCCGCACCGGGGAGCTGTTTTTT,CASSPGGSRTGELFF
NA,TRBJ2-2,TRBV28,NA,TGTGCCAGCAGAGTTTATGCTCTTCCCGAGTTGGAGCTGTTTTTT,CASRVYALPELELFF